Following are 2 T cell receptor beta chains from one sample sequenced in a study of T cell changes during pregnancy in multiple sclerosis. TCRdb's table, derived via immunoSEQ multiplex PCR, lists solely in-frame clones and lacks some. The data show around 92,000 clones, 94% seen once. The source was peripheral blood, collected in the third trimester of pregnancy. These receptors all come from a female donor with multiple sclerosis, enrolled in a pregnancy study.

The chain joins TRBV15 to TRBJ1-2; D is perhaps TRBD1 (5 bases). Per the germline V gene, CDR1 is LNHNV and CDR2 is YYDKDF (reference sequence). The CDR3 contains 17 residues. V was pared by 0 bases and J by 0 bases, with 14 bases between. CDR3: CATSRDQGGVANYGYTF. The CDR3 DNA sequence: TGTGCCACCAGCAGAGACCAGGGCGGGGTGGCTAACTATGGCTACACCTTC.

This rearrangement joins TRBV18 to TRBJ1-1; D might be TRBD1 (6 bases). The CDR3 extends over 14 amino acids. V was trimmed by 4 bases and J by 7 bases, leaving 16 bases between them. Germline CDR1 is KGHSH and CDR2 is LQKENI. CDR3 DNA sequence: TGTGCCAGCTCACTTAACCAGGGGATCGGTGAAGCTTTCTTT. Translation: CASSLNQGIGEAFF.